Shown below are 18 T cell receptor beta chains from a single sample sequenced in a study of response to subunit inactivated influenza vaccine. In TCRdb, the RT-PCR reads were re-called with MiXCR into one record per CDR3 protein. The sample includes some 520,000 distinct CDR3 sequences, about 17% of them seen just once. The material was CD4+ T cells sorted from PBMCs, obtained around 2 years after vaccination. The receptor set was obtained from a man aged 50 to 69 who received an inactivated influenza vaccine.

The chain links TRBV12-3 or TRBV12-4 to TRBJ2-6; D is unclear. The V and J ends lost 0 bases and 0 bases respectively, with 12 bases between them. The CDR3 runs 18 residues. CDR3 in DNA: TGTGCCAGCAGTTTAGCGCTCTGGCAGTACTCTGGGGCCAACGTCCTGACTTTC. This encodes CASSLALWQYSGANVLTF.

In the case of this clonotype: This may be a read error, as it is one base from a much larger clone. The V call is TRBV7-2, the J call TRBJ2-3, with 10 bases identical to TRBD2. Per the germline V gene, CDR1 is SGHTA and CDR2 is FQGNSA. J gave up 1 base and V 3 bases, and 1 base lay outside the gene matches. The length of the CDR3 is 15 residues. The CDR3: CASSFGLAGTDTQYF. The CDR3 bases are TGTGCCAGCAGCTTCGGACTAGCGGGCACAGATACGCAGTATTTT.

This clonotype is termed medium-sized. This chain connects TRBV20-1 to TRBJ2-5; weak D call: TRBD2 (6 bases). Germline V gene data show CDR1 as DFQATT and CDR2 as SNEGSKA (reference sequence). The germline V and J ends were trimmed by 4 bases and 2 bases, with 14 bases remaining between them. The CDR3 has 14 residues. CDR3 region: CSATQAGQQETQYF. In DNA, the CDR3 is TGCAGTGCTACCCAAGCGGGCCAGCAAGAGACCCAGTACTTC.

V is TRBV6-2 or TRBV6-3 and J is TRBJ1-6; the match to TRBD1 covers 9 bases. CDR3 length: 15 residues. Germline values: CDR1 MNHEY, CDR2 SVGEGT. Trimming at V came to 6 bases and at J to 5 bases, leaving 5 bases not matched to a gene. The chain's CDR3 is CASRDGQGNNSPLHF. CDR3 sequence (DNA): TGTGCCAGCAGAGACGGACAGGGGAATAATTCACCCCTCCACTTT.

The J gene is TRBJ2-4, the V gene TRBV20-1; 7 bases align to TRBD2. Germline V gene data show CDR1 as DFQATT and CDR2 as SNEGSKA (reference sequence). The ends lost 3 bases at V and 4 bases at J; junction bases unmatched: 9. The length of the CDR3 is 15 residues. The CDR3: CSASLEGRAKNIQYF. CDR3 sequence (DNA): TGCAGTGCTAGTTTGGAGGGGAGGGCAAAAAACATTCAGTACTTC.

This clonotype showed up many times. The V call is TRBV20-1, the J call TRBJ2-7; 13 nucleotides line up with TRBD2. Germline trimming cut 5 bases from V and 4 bases from J; bases unmatched to any gene: 5. This CDR3 contains 14 residues. From germline, CDR1 is DFQATT and CDR2 SNEGSKA (reference sequence). CDR3 in DNA: TGCAGTGCTCCGACTAGCGGGAGGAAATACGAGCAGTACTTC. Protein: CSAPTSGRKYEQYF.

The chain is built from TRBV5-1 and TRBJ1-1, with TRBD1 matching 7 bases. The CDR3 spans 13 residues. The V and J ends lost 4 bases and 5 bases, in that order; junction bases with no gene match: 5. Germline lookup yields CDR1 SGHRS and CDR2 YFSETQ. The CDR3 DNA reads as TGCGCCAGCAGCACAGGGGTTAAGACTGAAGCTTTCTTT. This sequence encodes CASSTGVKTEAFF.

The chain carries TRBV5-1 and TRBJ2-3, with TRBD2 matching 11 bases. Germline CDR1 SGHRS, CDR2 YFSETQ. This CDR3 is built from 16 residues. V lost 4 bases to trimming and J lost 2 bases; unmatched junction nucleotides: 6. For the CDR3, the DNA is TGCGCCAGCAGCCGGCTAGCGGGGGGACTCACAGATACGCAGTATTTT. Protein sequence: CASSRLAGGLTDTQYF.

This clonotype was counted a few times. The V and J genes are TRBV7-8 and TRBJ2-1, with D uncertain. Germline CDR1 reads SGHVS; CDR2 reads FQNEAQ. V was cut by 1 base and J by 0 bases, with 7 bases left in between. The CDR3 is 15 residues long. The CDR3 region has the DNA TGTGCCAGCAGCTTAGTCCGATACTCCTACAATGAGCAGTTCTTC. Its protein is CASSLVRYSYNEQFF.

The CDR3 is CASNLAGGSTDTQYF. Written as DNA, the CDR3 is TGTGCCAGCAACCTAGCGGGGGGAAGCACAGATACGCAGTATTTT. The chain couples TRBV12-3 or TRBV12-4 to TRBJ2-3, with 11 positions matching TRBD2. The CDR3 is made up of 15 amino acids. The junction had 3 bases not matched to a gene; V was cut back by 7 bases and J by 0 bases.

This clonotype has more than one count but fewer than ten. This rearrangement joins TRBV19 to TRBJ1-1; maybe TRBD1 (5 bases). This CDR3 contains 15 residues. Germline CDR1 and CDR2: LNHDA and SQIVND (reference sequence). V was clipped by 3 bases and J by 6 bases, with 17 bases between them. The CDR3 DNA sequence: TGTGCCAGTAGTATCACCCACCAGGGAAGTGCTGAAGCTTTCTTT. It codes for CASSITHQGSAEAFF.

This clonotype was detected ten times or more. The chain links TRBV29-1 to TRBJ1-3, with D uncertain. The germline gives CDR1 SQVTM, CDR2 ANQGSEA. The CDR3 sequence is 13 residues long. Trimming shortened V by 1 base and J by 8 bases, and 12 bases separated the two germline ends. The CDR3 DNA follows: TGCAGCGTTGAAGTGCCCGACGGACACACCATATATTTT. It translates to CSVEVPDGHTIYF.

This clonotype was seen ten or more times. CDR3 loop: CASSASEPPYEQYF. CDR3 DNA sequence: TGTGCCAGCAGCGCATCAGAACCTCCCTACGAGCAGTACTTC. This chain links TRBV11-2 with TRBJ2-7; no reliable D call. The CDR3 contains 14 residues. Trimming took 5 bases from V and 2 from J, leaving 13 bases between them. Germline V gives CDR1 SGHAT, CDR2 FQNNGV.

This clonotype was counted only a few times. The V and J genes are TRBV20-1 and TRBJ2-1; TRBD1 matches at 7 bases. V trimming: 6 bases; J trimming: 10 bases; junction bases outside the gene matches: 9. CDR1 and CDR2 from the germline V gene are DFQATT and SNEGSKA (reference sequence). This CDR3 comprises 12 residues. The CDR3 spells CSALEGAKEQFF. CDR3 DNA: TGCAGTGCCCTAGAGGGGGCCAAAGAGCAGTTCTTC.

The V call is TRBV29-1, the J call TRBJ1-5; no clear D. The CDR3 has 14 residues. The germline gives CDR1 SQVTM, CDR2 ANQGSEA. V gave up 4 bases and J gave up 4 bases, with 14 bases separating them. CDR3: CSVAASDPNQPQHF. The DNA of the CDR3 is TGCAGCGTTGCGGCGTCGGACCCGAATCAGCCCCAGCATTTT.

This clonotype turned up a few times. The V gene is TRBV20-1, the J gene TRBJ1-2; no clear D gene. CDR1 and CDR2 from the germline V gene are DFQATT and SNEGSKA (reference sequence). This CDR3 contains 11 residues. V was pared by 4 bases and J by 5 bases, with 8 bases between. The CDR3, as DNA: TGCAGTGCTACGGACGGGTATGGCTACACCTTC. Translated, it gives CSATDGYGYTF.

This clonotype came up a few times. The CDR3 DNA reads as TGTGCCAGCAGCCCTAATCCGACTAGAACCGGGGAGCTGTTTTTT. It encodes CASSPNPTRTGELFF. The chain has TRBV7-2 and TRBJ2-2; D is possibly TRBD2 (6 bases). The CDR3 covers 15 residues. The ends were cut back, 5 bases at V and 5 bases at J, with 15 bases in the middle. Per the germline V gene, CDR1 is SGHTA and CDR2 is FQGNSA. Based on the CDR3 plus reference TRBV7-2 and TRBJ2-2, the full variable domain is GAGVSQSPSNKVTEKGKDVELRCDPISGHTALYWYRQSLGQGLEFLIYFQGNSAPDKSGLPSDRFSAERTGGSVSTLTIQRTQQEDSAVYLCASSPNPTRTGELFFGEGSRLTVL.

This clonotype was seen more than once but under ten times. V is TRBV6-1 and J is TRBJ1-2, with a weak D call TRBD1 (6 bases). Per the germline V gene, CDR1 is MNHNS and CDR2 is SASEGT. Trimming left V 4 bases short and J 8 bases short, with 14 bases between. The CDR3 runs 13 residues. The chain's CDR3 is CASSGQAGEGYTF. The DNA for the CDR3 is TGTGCCAGCAGTGGTCAGGCAGGGGAAGGCTACACCTTC.